Listed below are T cell receptor beta chains from one sample, sequenced in a study of cytomegalovirus exposure and HLA in healthy donors. Generated by immunoSEQ multiplex PCR, the TCRdb table keeps only in-frame clones and is missing some. This sample carries 150,000 to 200,000 clones, about 80% of them seen once, and the ten largest clones take approximately 1.5%. The sequenced sample was PBMCs. Every receptor here comes from a woman aged 25 to 45 in good health and CMV-seropositive. CDR3s include the opening cysteine and the closing phenylalanine or tryptophan. Each record gives: CDR3 DNA, CDR3 protein, clone size, V gene, J gene, D gene. The D gene is left open where the match is weak. Clone size is stated in some rows and not others, as once, few, many or a class when expanded.

DNA: TGTGCCAGCAGCGCTACGGGACTAGCGGGAGTTGAGCAGTACTTC
CDR3: CASSATGLAGVEQYF
size: -
V: TRBV9
J: TRBJ2-7
D: TRBD2

DNA: TGCGCCAGCAGCTTGATTTTCGCGGGGGAGCAGTACTTC
CDR3: CASSLIFAGEQYF
size: -
V: TRBV5-1
J: TRBJ2-7
D: -

DNA: TGTGCCAGCAGCGTGTCACAGGGGGCGGACACTGAAGCTTTCTTT
CDR3: CASSVSQGADTEAFF
size: -
V: TRBV9
J: TRBJ1-1
D: TRBD1

DNA: TGTGCCAGCAGCTCCGGTCTAGCGAACAGCAATGAGCAGTTCTTC
CDR3: CASSSGLANSNEQFF
size: few
V: TRBV7-3
J: TRBJ2-1
D: -

DNA: TGTGCCAGCAGTTTATGGGCAAGGGGCGGGGTTGGGGAAAAACTGTTTTTT
CDR3: CASSLWARGGVGEKLFF
size: -
V: TRBV27
J: TRBJ1-4
D: -

DNA: TGTGCCAGCGTCCCAGCGGGAGGGAGCGAGCAGTACTTC
CDR3: CASVPAGGSEQYF
size: -
V: TRBV5-6
J: TRBJ2-7
D: TRBD2

DNA: TGTGCCAGTAGTACATTTAGCTCCTACGAGCAGTACTTC
CDR3: CASSTFSSYEQYF
size: -
V: TRBV19
J: TRBJ2-7
D: -

DNA: TGTGCCAGCGATGGGACATTTGCCTACGAGCAGTACTTC
CDR3: CASDGTFAYEQYF
size: -
V: TRBV28
J: TRBJ2-7
D: -

DNA: TGTGCCAGCAGCTCTGAGACAGGGGAACTAGCGGGTGTTAATGAGCAGTTCTTC
CDR3: CASSSETGELAGVNEQFF
size: -
V: TRBV7-9
J: TRBJ2-1
D: -

DNA: TGTGCCAGCACCAGGGGGCTAGATACGCAGTATTTT
CDR3: CASTRGLDTQYF
size: -
V: TRBV11-3
J: TRBJ2-3
D: TRBD1

DNA: TGTGCCAGCAGCCGACTTTCTGGGAGCCAAGAGACCCAGTACTTC
CDR3: CASSRLSGSQETQYF
size: -
V: TRBV11-2
J: TRBJ2-5
D: -

DNA: TGTGCCAGCAGCTTCTCGACTGGGGCTTCCACAGATACGCAGTATTTT
CDR3: CASSFSTGASTDTQYF
size: -
V: TRBV5-6
J: TRBJ2-3
D: -

DNA: TGCGCCAGCAGCCAAGCGGGTTACACTGAAGCTTTCTTT
CDR3: CASSQAGYTEAFF
size: -
V: TRBV4-3
J: TRBJ1-1
D: -

DNA: TGTGCCAGCAGCGAGACAGGGTATTCCTACGAGCAGTACTTC
CDR3: CASSETGYSYEQYF
size: -
V: TRBV7-3
J: TRBJ2-7
D: TRBD1

DNA: TGTGCCTGGAGTCAGGGAGAGACCCAGTACTTC
CDR3: CAWSQGETQYF
size: -
V: TRBV30
J: TRBJ2-5
D: -

DNA: TGCGCCAGCAGCTTTGTGGAGTACACAGATACGCAGTATTTT
CDR3: CASSFVEYTDTQYF
size: -
V: TRBV5-1
J: TRBJ2-3
D: -

DNA: TGTGCCAGCAGATCAAGAAGACAGACAGGAAGCCAAGAGACCCAGTACTTC
CDR3: CASRSRRQTGSQETQYF
size: -
V: TRBV27
J: TRBJ2-5
D: -

DNA: TGTGCCAGCAGTTGGATAGGGGTTGGGACTAACACTGAAGCTTTCTTT
CDR3: CASSWIGVGTNTEAFF
size: -
V: TRBV6-6
J: TRBJ1-1
D: -

DNA: TGTGCCAGCAGCTTAGGGACTCGCACAGATACGCAGTATTTT
CDR3: CASSLGTRTDTQYF
size: -
V: TRBV7-7
J: TRBJ2-3
D: -

DNA: TGTGCCAGCATCGAAGACAGGGGGATCTACAATGAGCAGTTCTTC
CDR3: CASIEDRGIYNEQFF
size: few
V: TRBV6-1
J: TRBJ2-1
D: TRBD1

DNA: TGTGCCAGCACCCTCCTACAGATTAGCAATCAGCCCCAGCATTTT
CDR3: CASTLLQISNQPQHF
size: -
V: TRBV28
J: TRBJ1-5
D: -

DNA: TGTGCCAGTAGTCGGGTGGCTAGCAGAACTAGCACAGATACGCAGTATTTT
CDR3: CASSRVASRTSTDTQYF
size: -
V: TRBV19
J: TRBJ2-3
D: -

DNA: TGCGCCAGCAACCAGGTGGCAAGCTCCTACAATGAGCAGTTCTTC
CDR3: CASNQVASSYNEQFF
size: -
V: TRBV5-1
J: TRBJ2-1
D: -

DNA: TGTGCCAGTAGTACCGACAGGGGGCTCTATGGCTACACCTTC
CDR3: CASSTDRGLYGYTF
size: -
V: TRBV19
J: TRBJ1-2
D: TRBD1

DNA: TGCGCCAGCAGTGAGTCTAGCGGACAAGAGACCCAGTACTTC
CDR3: CASSESSGQETQYF
size: -
V: TRBV10-1
J: TRBJ2-5
D: -

DNA: TGTGCCAGCAGCGCGTTCAGAAGCCGGCGGGCCTACGAGCAGTACTTC
CDR3: CASSAFRSRRAYEQYF
size: -
V: TRBV7-3
J: TRBJ2-7
D: -

DNA: TGTGCCAGCAGCTTGAAGACTAGCGGGAGGGGGGGGGAAAACATTCAGTACTTC
CDR3: CASSLKTSGRGGENIQYF
size: few
V: TRBV5-6
J: TRBJ2-4
D: TRBD2

DNA: TGTGCCAGCAGCGTAGTGGGACAGGGCTACAATGAGCAGTTCTTC
CDR3: CASSVVGQGYNEQFF
size: few
V: TRBV9
J: TRBJ2-1
D: TRBD1

DNA: TGTGCCAGCAGCAAGGACAGGGACTACGAGCAGTACTTC
CDR3: CASSKDRDYEQYF
size: -
V: TRBV7-6
J: TRBJ2-7
D: TRBD1

DNA: TGTGCCAGCAGTCCAGGTCCGCGGGACATTCAGTACTTC
CDR3: CASSPGPRDIQYF
size: -
V: TRBV7-6
J: TRBJ2-4
D: -

DNA: TGTGCCAGCAGTTTACGGGGAAGCACTGAAGCTTTCTTT
CDR3: CASSLRGSTEAFF
size: -
V: TRBV27
J: TRBJ1-1
D: -

DNA: TGTGCCAGCAGTTTTGGGACAGGGTGGCCCTATGGCTACACCTTC
CDR3: CASSFGTGWPYGYTF
size: -
V: TRBV27
J: TRBJ1-2
D: TRBD1

DNA: TGTGCCAGCACCGGGACTAGCGGGAGCTCGTACAATGAGCAGTTCTTC
CDR3: CASTGTSGSSYNEQFF
size: -
V: TRBV2
J: TRBJ2-1
D: TRBD2

DNA: TGTGCCAGCTCGGACAGACAGGTGGACGAGCAGTACTTC
CDR3: CASSDRQVDEQYF
size: -
V: TRBV18
J: TRBJ2-7
D: -

DNA: TGTGCCAGCAGCTTAGCGACCCTCGGACAGTCGATCTCCTACGAGCAGTACTTC
CDR3: CASSLATLGQSISYEQYF
size: -
V: TRBV7-8
J: TRBJ2-7
D: -

DNA: TGTGCCAGCAGTTTCGCAGGGGGGAGTTACGAGCAGTACTTC
CDR3: CASSFAGGSYEQYF
size: -
V: TRBV27
J: TRBJ2-7
D: -

DNA: TGTGCCAGCAGCGCCTTCTATACTAGGGGACTCTCCTACGAGCAGTACTTC
CDR3: CASSAFYTRGLSYEQYF
size: -
V: TRBV5-8
J: TRBJ2-7
D: -

DNA: TGTGCCAGTAGCACGGCCCTGGGGGGGGAGCAGTTCTTC
CDR3: CASSTALGGEQFF
size: -
V: TRBV19
J: TRBJ2-1
D: TRBD2

DNA: TGTGCCAGCAGGCGGGACTATAGCTACGGTGAGCAGTTCTTC
CDR3: CASRRDYSYGEQFF
size: -
V: TRBV6-5
J: TRBJ2-1
D: TRBD2

DNA: TGCGCCAGCAGCTTGGCCCCTCAGCGGAGCTCTTTCAATGAGCAGTTCTTC
CDR3: CASSLAPQRSSFNEQFF
size: -
V: TRBV5-1
J: TRBJ2-1
D: -

DNA: TGCGCCAGCAGCTTGGTGTTGGGAGGGAACACCGGGGAGCTGTTTTTT
CDR3: CASSLVLGGNTGELFF
size: -
V: TRBV5-1
J: TRBJ2-2
D: -

DNA: TGTGCCACCAGCAGAGATCGGGCAGGGGGCCATCAGCCCCAGCATTTT
CDR3: CATSRDRAGGHQPQHF
size: -
V: TRBV15
J: TRBJ1-5
D: TRBD1

DNA: TGTGCCATCACCTCCGGGACATCGGATGGCTACACCTTC
CDR3: CAITSGTSDGYTF
size: -
V: TRBV10-3
J: TRBJ1-2
D: -

DNA: TGTGCCAGCAGCTTGAGCGGACCTTCGGGCGAGCAGTACTTC
CDR3: CASSLSGPSGEQYF
size: -
V: TRBV11-3
J: TRBJ2-7
D: -

DNA: TGTGCCAGCAGCTTTAGCTCAGCCTACAATGAGCAGTTCTTC
CDR3: CASSFSSAYNEQFF
size: -
V: TRBV7-7
J: TRBJ2-1
D: -

DNA: TGCAGCGTTGAATTGCAGGATGTCCGCTACGAGCAGTACTTC
CDR3: CSVELQDVRYEQYF
size: -
V: TRBV29-1
J: TRBJ2-7
D: -

DNA: TGTGCCAGCAGCTTGACTAGCGGCACAGATACGCAGTATTTT
CDR3: CASSLTSGTDTQYF
size: -
V: TRBV5-8
J: TRBJ2-3
D: TRBD2

DNA: TGTGCCAGTAGTATCAGTTCGGGTGAAAAACTGTTTTTT
CDR3: CASSISSGEKLFF
size: -
V: TRBV19
J: TRBJ1-4
D: -

DNA: TGTGCCAGCAGCGCGGGACTAGGGAGTGCAGATACGCAGTATTTT
CDR3: CASSAGLGSADTQYF
size: -
V: TRBV9
J: TRBJ2-3
D: TRBD2

DNA: TGTGCCAGCAGCACAGGCTACGAGCAGTACTTC
CDR3: CASSTGYEQYF
size: -
V: TRBV28
J: TRBJ2-7
D: -

DNA: TGTGCCACCCAGCTAGCGGGAGGGCCCAGGGGCACAGATACGCAGTATTTT
CDR3: CATQLAGGPRGTDTQYF
size: -
V: TRBV28
J: TRBJ2-3
D: TRBD2

DNA: TGTGCCAGCTCAGGGCCAGAGACCCAGTACTTC
CDR3: CASSGPETQYF
size: -
V: TRBV2
J: TRBJ2-5
D: -

DNA: TGTGCCAGCAGTGAAGTATGGTTGGAGGGCTACACCTTC
CDR3: CASSEVWLEGYTF
size: -
V: TRBV2
J: TRBJ1-2
D: -

DNA: TGTGCCAGTAGTATTACGGGGACTAGTAACGAGCAGTACTTC
CDR3: CASSITGTSNEQYF
size: -
V: TRBV19
J: TRBJ2-7
D: TRBD2

DNA: TGTGCCAGCAGTTTATCAGGGTACGCCTACAATGAGCAGTTCTTC
CDR3: CASSLSGYAYNEQFF
size: few
V: TRBV28
J: TRBJ2-1
D: -

DNA: TGCGCCAGCAGCCTACTAGGCCTGGCCGACAATGAGCAGTTCTTC
CDR3: CASSLLGLADNEQFF
size: -
V: TRBV5-1
J: TRBJ2-1
D: -